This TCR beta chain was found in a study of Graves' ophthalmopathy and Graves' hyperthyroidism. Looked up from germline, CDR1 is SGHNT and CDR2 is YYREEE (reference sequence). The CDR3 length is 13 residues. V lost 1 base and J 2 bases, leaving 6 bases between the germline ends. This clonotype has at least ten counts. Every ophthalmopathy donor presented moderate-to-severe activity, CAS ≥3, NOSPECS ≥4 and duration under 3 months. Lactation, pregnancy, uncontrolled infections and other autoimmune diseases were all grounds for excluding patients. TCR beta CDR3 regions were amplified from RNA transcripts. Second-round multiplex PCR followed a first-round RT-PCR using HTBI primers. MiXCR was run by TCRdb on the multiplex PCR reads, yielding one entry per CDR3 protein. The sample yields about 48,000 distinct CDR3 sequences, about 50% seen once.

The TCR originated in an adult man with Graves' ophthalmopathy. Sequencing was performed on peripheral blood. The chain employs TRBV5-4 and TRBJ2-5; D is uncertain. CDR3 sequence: CASSLNRQETQYF. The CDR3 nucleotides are TGTGCCAGCAGCTTGAACAGACAAGAGACCCAGTACTTC. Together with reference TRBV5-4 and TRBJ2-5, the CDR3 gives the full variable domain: ETGVTQSPTHLIKTRGQQVTLRCSSQSGHNTVSWYQQALGQGPQFIFQYYREEENGRGNFPPRFSGLQFPNYSSELNVNALELDDSALYLCASSLNRQETQYFGPGTRLLVL.